These T cell receptor beta chains were read from a single sample in a study of identical twins. TCRdb reprocessed the 5' RACE reads via MiXCR and lists one record per CDR3 protein. The table records around 530,000 distinct CDR3 sequences, 15% of them present only once. A further study also used this sample, focusing on yellow fever vaccine responses in identical twins.

Material for sequencing was CD4+ T cells sorted from blood. The receptors derive from a woman aged 18-29 years in good health. CDR3s include the opening cysteine and the closing phenylalanine or tryptophan. A D gene is named only where the DNA matches it firmly. Expanded clones get a size class; other rows say once, few or many, or leave the size out.

TRBJ2-3,NA,few,TRBV7-3,TGTGCCAGCAGCCCCCCCCAATCAGATACGCAGTATTTT,CASSPPQSDTQYF
TRBJ2-7,NA,NA,TRBV27,TGTGCCAGCAGTTTAATGAGTCAGGGGTTCGAGCAGTACTTC,CASSLMSQGFEQYF
TRBJ2-5,TRBD1,few,TRBV4-1,TGCGCCAGCAGCCAAGATCGACAGGGCCAAGAGACCCAGTACTTC,CASSQDRQGQETQYF
TRBJ1-6,TRBD1,many,TRBV28,TGTGCCAGCAGTTTACATACACTCAAAACACAGGGGTCAGGTTCACCCCTCCACTTT,CASSLHTLKTQGSGSPLHF
TRBJ2-1,TRBD2,many,TRBV4-2,TGTGCCAGCAGCCAAGAGGGGGGGGAGCAGTTCTTC,CASSQEGGEQFF
TRBJ2-2,NA,NA,TRBV5-1,TGCGCCAGCAGCAACCACCCCCTGAGTCGAACCGGGGAGCTGTTTTTT,CASSNHPLSRTGELFF
TRBJ2-3,NA,NA,TRBV20-1,TGCAGTGCTATCGGGGTCCACAGGGTGACTAGCACAGATACGCAGTATTTT,CSAIGVHRVTSTDTQYF
TRBJ2-7,TRBD2,few,TRBV5-1,TGCGCCAGCAGCACAGGGACTAGCGGGAGTCGGGCCTACGAGCAGTACTTC,CASSTGTSGSRAYEQYF
TRBJ2-1,NA,many,TRBV12-3/TRBV12-4,TGTGCCAGCAGTTTACAGCGGGGTGCTACGATAGGGGGATACAATGAGCAGTTCTTC,CASSLQRGATIGGYNEQFF
TRBJ1-5,NA,NA,TRBV12-5,TGTGCTAGTAGCGGGGGGACTAGCAATCAGCCCCAGCATTTT,CASSGGTSNQPQHF
TRBJ2-2,TRBD1,few,TRBV9,TGTGCCAGCAGCCTCTTTCGGACAGGGGGCAGTAACACCGGGGAGCTGTTTTTT,CASSLFRTGGSNTGELFF
TRBJ2-5,NA,many,TRBV6-5,TGTGCCAGCAGTTACTCGGACACCCAAGAGACCCAGTACTTC,CASSYSDTQETQYF
TRBJ2-1,TRBD2,NA,TRBV4-1,TGCGCCAGCAGCCAAGAGTGGACTAGCGGGAGGGTCGATGAGCAGTTCTTC,CASSQEWTSGRVDEQFF
TRBJ1-1,NA,few,TRBV6-2/TRBV6-3,TGTGCCAGCACCGCTCTAGGGACAATTCACACTGAAGCTTTCTTT,CASTALGTIHTEAFF
TRBJ2-6,NA,NA,TRBV28,TGTGCCAGCAGACCAGACACCCTACTCTCTGGGGCCAACGTCCTGACTTTC,CASRPDTLLSGANVLTF
TRBJ2-2,TRBD2,few,TRBV12-3/TRBV12-4,TGTGCCAGCAACGGACTAGTTTCTACCGGGGAGCTGTTTTTT,CASNGLVSTGELFF
TRBJ2-7,TRBD2,NA,TRBV5-1,TGCGCCAGCAGCCTGGGACTAGAAGACGAGCAGTACTTC,CASSLGLEDEQYF
TRBJ2-3,NA,NA,TRBV24-1,TGTGCCACCAGTGATCCCCCGGACGGGGGAGATACGCAGTATTTT,CATSDPPDGGDTQYF
TRBJ1-1,NA,NA,TRBV10-3,TGTGCCTCCGGGACCGGGGCTGAAGCTTTCTTT,CASGTGAEAFF
TRBJ1-1,NA,NA,TRBV10-3,TGTGCCATCAGTGATCCCCGGGGGGTGGGCACTGAAGCTTTCTTT,CAISDPRGVGTEAFF
TRBJ2-3,NA,NA,TRBV5-1,TGCGCCAGCAGCTACGGAGGGACTAGCACAGATACGCAGTATTTT,CASSYGGTSTDTQYF
TRBJ2-1,TRBD2,NA,TRBV28,TGTGCCAGCAGTGATAGCGGGAGAGTCTACAATGAGCAGTTCTTC,CASSDSGRVYNEQFF
TRBJ2-7,TRBD2,few,TRBV7-2,TGTGCCAGCAGCTTCCAGCGGGAGGCCCTCTCCTACGAGCAGTACTTC,CASSFQREALSYEQYF
TRBJ2-2,TRBD1,few,TRBV11-2,TGTGCCAGCAGCCCTAGCCCTGACAGGGTGAACACCGGGGAGCTGTTTTTT,CASSPSPDRVNTGELFF
TRBJ2-3,NA,NA,TRBV4-1,TGCGCCAGCAGCCAAGTAACTATCATGGCGCAGTATTTT,CASSQVTIMAQYF
TRBJ2-4,NA,NA,TRBV20-1,TGCAGTGCCCCGACCACTTCCAAAAACATTCAGTACTTC,CSAPTTSKNIQYF
TRBJ2-7,TRBD2,few,TRBV12-3/TRBV12-4,TGTGCCAGCAGCCGCATTTCGGGCGGGAGGCTCTACGAGCAGTACTTC,CASSRISGGRLYEQYF
TRBJ2-5,TRBD2,few,TRBV15,TGTGCCACCAGCAGAGATGTCGGAGGGGAGGGAGAGACCCAGTACTTC,CATSRDVGGEGETQYF
TRBJ2-3,NA,few,TRBV20-1,TGCAGCCCATCGGCCCAGGGATCCACAGATACGCAGTATTTT,CSPSAQGSTDTQYF
TRBJ2-3,NA,NA,TRBV7-6,TGTGCCAGCAGCTTAGCTCTTCGGAAGGGGCGGTTCACAGATACGCAGTATTTT,CASSLALRKGRFTDTQYF
TRBJ2-1,TRBD1,NA,TRBV29-1,TGCAGCGCACTAAAGGGACAGCAGAGTTCATATGAGCAGTTCTTC,CSALKGQQSSYEQFF
TRBJ2-7,NA,NA,TRBV10-3,TGTGCCATCGGAAAGGACGAGCAGTACTTC,CAIGKDEQYF
TRBJ2-1,TRBD2,many,TRBV7-2,TGTGCCAGCAGCTTAGCGGGGACTAGCAGGTACAATGAGCAGTTCTTC,CASSLAGTSRYNEQFF
TRBJ2-2,TRBD1,NA,TRBV2,TGTGCCAGCACCCGGGACAGGGGATTATCCACCGGGGAGCTGTTTTTT,CASTRDRGLSTGELFF
TRBJ2-1,NA,NA,TRBV2,TGTGCCAGCACCGCTAGCAAGTACAATGAGCAGTTCTTC,CASTASKYNEQFF
TRBJ2-5,TRBD1,few,TRBV3-1,TGTGCCAGCGTCCCGGGACAGCAAGAGACCCAGTACTTC,CASVPGQQETQYF
TRBJ1-2,NA,NA,TRBV3-1,TGTGCCAGCAACCATCGAACAACAAATGGCTACACCTTC,CASNHRTTNGYTF
TRBJ2-7,NA,few,TRBV5-5,TGTGCCAGCAGCTTTCAGGGGTCCTACGAGCAGTACTTC,CASSFQGSYEQYF
TRBJ2-5,NA,few,TRBV27,TGTGCCAGCAGTTCACTTTTTCAAGAGACCCAGTACTTC,CASSSLFQETQYF
TRBJ2-3,NA,few,TRBV10-3,TGTGCCATCAGTGATGGGGGCCTGGGGGGGGATACGCAGTATTTT,CAISDGGLGGDTQYF
TRBJ2-3,TRBD2,few,TRBV10-1,TGCGCCAGCAGTGACCGTGGTAGCGGGAGGCCAAACGGCACAGATACGCAGTATTTT,CASSDRGSGRPNGTDTQYF
TRBJ2-3,NA,many,TRBV5-1,TGCGCCAGCAGCCCGCAAGGTCCCGGAGATACGCAGTATTTT,CASSPQGPGDTQYF